This TCR beta chain was captured in a study of T-cell memory formation after mild COVID-19. This clonotype was observed a few times. TCRdb re-called the 5' RACE reads through MiXCR, storing one row per CDR3 protein. The table lists about 84,000 distinct CDR3 sequences, over 11% of them singletons. The CDR3 has 18 amino acids. Trimming cost V 1 base and J 5 bases; bases outside gene matches: 11. Germline V CDR1 and CDR2: MNHNY, SVGAGI (reference sequence). The sample taken for sequencing was PBMCs or a T cell subset sorted from them (not recorded which). The receptor was isolated from an adult woman who had mild COVID-19 (a few samples of this study predate the infection). Cell type and time point are not known. The chain couples TRBV6-6 to TRBJ2-3, with 11 positions matching TRBD2. The CDR3 here is CASSYFGLAGGEGDTQYF. CDR3 sequence (DNA): TGTGCCAGCAGTTACTTCGGTCTAGCGGGGGGCGAGGGAGATACGCAGTATTTT.